The 31 T cell receptor beta chains below come from one sample, sequenced in a study of CD8 T cells in ankylosing spondylitis. TCRdb re-called the 5' RACE reads through MiXCR, storing one row per CDR3 protein. This table holds about 200,000 distinct CDR3 sequences, around 24% found once. Sequences were obtained from blood, either unsorted or a sorted T cell fraction (not recorded which). These receptor sequences come from a male donor with ankylosing spondylitis or in good health (not recorded which).

A few counts support this clonotype. The chain recombines TRBV12-3 or TRBV12-4 with TRBJ2-7, with D hard to call. Trimming removed 6 bases from V and 0 bases from J, with 9 bases in between. This CDR3 contains 13 residues. This CDR3 reads CASSGGTSYEQYF. In nucleotides, the CDR3 is TGTGCCAGCAGCGGTGGTACCTCCTACGAGCAGTACTTC.

Many counts were recorded for this clonotype. This chain joins TRBV4-3 and TRBJ1-4; D call uncertain. Germline-derived CDR1 and CDR2 are LGHNA and YSLEER. The CDR3 runs to 15 residues. The V end was cut by 0 bases, the J end by 8 bases, with 13 bases between. This CDR3 reads CASSQDVWAGEKLFF. CDR3 DNA: TGCGCCAGCAGCCAAGATGTTTGGGCAGGAGAAAAACTGTTTTTT.

This clonotype was observed a handful of times. This CDR3 reads CASSQPPRAGGYNEQFF. CDR3 nucleotide sequence: TGTGCCAGCAGCCAACCACCACGAGCGGGAGGCTACAATGAGCAGTTCTTC. The chain recombines TRBV3-1 with TRBJ2-1, with 9 bases matching TRBD2. V lost 2 bases to trimming and J lost 3 bases; unmatched junction nucleotides: 8. Germline assignment: CDR1 LGHDT and CDR2 YNNKEL (reference sequence). The CDR3 contains 17 residues.

This clonotype has at least ten counts. The rearrangement joins TRBV20-1 to TRBJ2-5, with D uncertain. CDR3 length equals 14 residues. Germline V gene sequence: CDR1 DFQATT, CDR2 SNEGSKA (reference sequence). V lost 7 bases to trimming and J lost 1 base, with 16 bases between them. The CDR3 sequence: CSGIRRRPQETQYF. The CDR3, as DNA: TGCAGTGGAATCCGACGGAGACCCCAAGAGACCCAGTACTTC.

This clonotype was counted ten times or more. The CDR3 nucleotides are TGCGCCAGCAGCTTGGGACAGGGCCCTACTAACTATGGCTACACCTTC. Its translation is CASSLGQGPTNYGYTF. V usage is TRBV5-1 and J usage is TRBJ1-2; 7 nucleotides match TRBD1. This CDR3 comprises 16 residues. Germline assignment: CDR1 SGHRS and CDR2 YFSETQ. The ends lost 0 bases at V and 0 bases at J; junction bases unmatched: 5.

The chain uses TRBV6-5 and TRBJ1-2; no clear D. The CDR3 runs to 12 residues. The germline V and J ends were trimmed by 0 bases and 7 bases, with 6 bases remaining between them. Germline CDR1 MNHEY, CDR2 SVGAGI. The DNA for the CDR3 is TGTGCCAGCAGTTACTCCAAGGGTGGCTACACCTTC. Protein sequence: CASSYSKGGYTF.

This rearrangement joins TRBV20-1 to TRBJ1-4; 7 nucleotides agree with TRBD1. V was pared by 6 bases and J by 8 bases, with 9 bases of the junction left unmatched. CDR3 length equals 13 residues. Per the germline V gene, CDR1 is DFQATT and CDR2 is SNEGSKA (reference sequence). The CDR3, as DNA: TGCAGTGCCCTAGACAGGGATCGGGAAAAACTGTTTTTT. Protein product: CSALDRDREKLFF.

This clonotype was observed at least ten times. The V gene is TRBV9, the J gene TRBJ2-1, with TRBD1 identical over 9 bases. Germline values: CDR1 SGDLS, CDR2 YYNGEE. This CDR3 is 15 amino acids long. With V trimmed by 2 bases and J by 4 bases, 4 bases remained unmatched. The CDR3 DNA reads TGTGCCAGCAGCGTCCTCGGGACAGGGTACAATGAGCAGTTCTTC. As protein: CASSVLGTGYNEQFF.

The sample holds a few counts of this clonotype. The chain's CDR3 is CASSLQDTATYEQYF. Here the CDR3 DNA reads TGTGCCAGCTCACTACAGGACACCGCCACCTACGAGCAGTACTTC. This chain links TRBV18 with TRBJ2-7, with a weak D call TRBD1 (5 bases). Deletions cut 4 bases from V and 2 bases from J, with 15 bases between. CDR3 size: 15 residues. Germline V CDR1 and CDR2: KGHSH, LQKENI.

The V and J genes are TRBV15 and TRBJ2-7; possibly TRBD1 for D (5 bases). V dropped 5 bases and J dropped 3 bases, with 8 bases sitting between them. Germline-derived CDR1 and CDR2 are LNHNV and YYDKDF (reference sequence). CDR3 length equals 12 residues. The CDR3 sequence: CATSPQGYEQYF. The CDR3 bases are TGTGCCACCAGCCCCCAGGGCTACGAGCAGTACTTC.

Ten or more counts support this clonotype. The chain joins TRBV10-3 to TRBJ1-3, with unresolved D. This CDR3 spans 14 amino acids. The V end was cut by 7 bases, the J end by 0 bases, with 10 bases between. Germline assignment: CDR1 ENHRY and CDR2 SYGVKD. CDR3 DNA: TGTGCCATCACCAAGGTACCCTCTGGAAACACCATATATTTT. Its translation is CAITKVPSGNTIYF.

This clonotype has just a few counts. The V gene is TRBV11-2, the J gene TRBJ2-1, with TRBD2 matching over 16 bases. The ends lost 5 bases at V and 9 bases at J; junction bases unmatched: 13. The CDR3 covers 18 residues. Germline loops: CDR1 SGHAT, CDR2 FQNNGV. The CDR3 nucleotides are TGTGCCAGCAGCCGGATCCCTGGGACTAGCGGGAGGGATTCTGAGCAGTTCTTC. Translating gives CASSRIPGTSGRDSEQFF.

The sample holds many counts of this clonotype. This sequence joins TRBV10-3 and TRBJ2-5; 10 bases are shared with TRBD1. Germline values: CDR1 ENHRY, CDR2 SYGVKD. The CDR3 extends over 15 amino acids. V lost 3 bases, J lost 4 bases, and 5 bases stayed unmatched. CDR3 region: CAISEGTGVLETQYF. CDR3 coding DNA: TGTGCCATCAGTGAAGGGACAGGGGTGTTAGAGACCCAGTACTTC.

This clonotype appeared many times. The V call is TRBV3-1, the J call TRBJ1-1; 10 bases match TRBD1. CDR1 LGHDT and CDR2 YNNKEL come from the germline V gene (reference sequence). This CDR3 has 15 residues. With V trimmed by 2 bases and J by 4 bases, 4 bases remained unmatched. This CDR3 is CASSQRQGARTEAFF. CDR3 bases: TGTGCCAGCAGCCAAAGACAGGGGGCGCGCACTGAAGCTTTCTTT.

The CDR3 here is CASSVSSDNEQFF. CDR3 DNA: TGTGCCAGCAGCGTATCCTCGGACAATGAGCAGTTCTTC. The chain is built from TRBV9 and TRBJ2-1; D unclear. The V gene's germline CDR1 is SGDLS and CDR2 YYNGEE. Trimming took 1 base from V and 5 from J, leaving 7 bases between them. CDR3 length: 13 amino acids.

The rearrangement uses TRBV4-3 and TRBJ2-1; 14 bases line up with TRBD2. The CDR3 has 16 residues. V dropped 1 base and J dropped 15; count of bases not matched to a gene: 11. Per the germline V gene, CDR1 is LGHNA and CDR2 is YSLEER. The CDR3 DNA reads as TGCGCCAGCAGCCAAGGCGGGGGACTAGCGGGAGAACCACCGTTCTTC. This translates into CASSQGGGLAGEPPFF.

This rearrangement joins TRBV5-1 to TRBJ2-7; D perhaps matches TRBD2 (6 bases). This CDR3 is built from 14 residues. Germline V gene lookup returns CDR1 SGHRS and CDR2 YFSETQ. V was trimmed by 4 bases and J by 6 bases, leaving 17 bases between them. The CDR3 protein is CASSPGPGEVEQYF. CDR3 sequence (DNA): TGCGCCAGCAGCCCAGGACCGGGGGAGGTCGAGCAGTACTTC.

The V and J genes are TRBV4-1 and TRBJ2-1, with 13 bases lining up with TRBD2. The CDR3 sequence is 17 residues long. Trimming took 1 base from V and 2 from J; bases not matched to a gene: 2. CDR1 is MGHRA, CDR2 YSYEKL, per germline. The CDR3 region is CASSQGGLAGPYNEQFF. DNA for the CDR3: TGCGCCAGCAGCCAAGGGGGACTAGCGGGACCCTACAATGAGCAGTTCTTC.

The V call is TRBV2, the J call TRBJ2-2; TRBD2 is a possible D gene (5 bases). The germline gives CDR1 SNHLY, CDR2 FYNNEI. This CDR3 is 14 amino acids long. Trimming left V 8 bases short and J 2 bases short, with 12 bases between. The CDR3 bases are TGTGCCAGCTTGCTAGCCGCAAACACCGGGGAGCTGTTTTTT. It specifies CASLLAANTGELFF.

This clonotype was recorded many times. V is TRBV5-6 and J is TRBJ2-5, with TRBD1 matching over 8 bases. The CDR3 loop spans 14 amino acids. The junction had 7 bases not matched to a gene; V was cut back by 4 bases and J by 5 bases. Per germline, CDR1 SGHDT and CDR2 YYEEEE. The CDR3 region has the DNA TGTGCCAGCAGCGCCGACAGGGGCAGTGAGACCCAGTACTTC. As protein: CASSADRGSETQYF.

This clonotype was detected many times. The chain couples TRBV29-1 to TRBJ1-2, with TRBD1 matching over 7 bases. Looked up from germline, CDR1 is SQVTM and CDR2 is ANQGSEA. The CDR3 totals 12 residues. Trimming cost V 3 bases and J 3 bases; bases outside gene matches: 1. The CDR3 DNA follows: TGCAGCGTTGACGACAGGGACTATGGCTACACCTTC. Translating it yields CSVDDRDYGYTF.

There are a few counts of this clonotype. The chain recombines TRBV2 with TRBJ2-2, with unresolved D. V shed 6 bases and J shed 0 bases, with 11 bases lying between them. CDR3 length equals 15 residues. The germline CDR1 and CDR2 sequences are SNHLY and FYNNEI. The CDR3 protein is CASRSTDSNTGELFF. The CDR3 DNA reads TGTGCCAGCAGAAGCACAGACTCGAACACCGGGGAGCTGTTTTTT.

The CDR3 nucleotides read TGTGCCAGCAGAAACTCTGGGACTCGCTCCTACGAGCAGTACTTC. Encoded protein: CASRNSGTRSYEQYF. The chain has TRBV12-3 or TRBV12-4 and TRBJ2-7; D might be TRBD2 (6 bases). V lost 6 bases and J 0 bases, leaving 15 bases between the germline ends. CDR3 size: 15 residues.

This clonotype was observed a few times. The chain combines TRBV20-1 with TRBJ1-4; possibly TRBD1 for D (5 bases). The germline gives CDR1 DFQATT, CDR2 SNEGSKA (reference sequence). Trimming cost V 3 bases and J 5 bases, with 10 bases left between them. The CDR3 consists of 13 residues. CDR3 nucleotide sequence: TGCAGTGCTAGTCTGGGGGTAAATGAAAAACTGTTTTTT. It yields the protein CSASLGVNEKLFF.

The sample holds many counts of this clonotype. The rearrangement uses TRBV4-3 and TRBJ1-6, with D possibly TRBD1 on 6 matching bases. This CDR3 is built from 14 residues. Germline V CDR1 and CDR2: LGHNA, YSLEER. Trimming pared 1 base from V and 9 bases from J, leaving 10 bases between. The CDR3 nucleotides read TGCGCCAGCAGCCAAGGAGGGGGAATTTCACCCCTCCACTTT. Its protein product is CASSQGGGISPLHF.

The V gene is TRBV29-1, the J gene TRBJ2-3, with D perhaps matching TRBD1 (5 bases). Germline CDR1 and CDR2: SQVTM and ANQGSEA. The CDR3 consists of 13 residues. V lost 7 bases, J lost 2 bases, and 13 bases lay in between. CDR3 sequence reads: CSGGHLITDTQYF. DNA of the CDR3: TGCAGCGGAGGACATCTTATCACAGATACGCAGTATTTT.

This clonotype has a count of ten or more. The CDR3 sequence: CASSLGAGGPQHF. The CDR3 DNA reads TGTGCCAGCAGCTTAGGAGCAGGGGGTCCCCAGCATTTT. This sequence joins TRBV7-9 and TRBJ1-5; 7 nucleotides line up with TRBD1. The ends lost 1 base at V and 10 bases at J; junction bases unmatched: 4. The CDR3 has 13 residues. The germline gives CDR1 SEHNR, CDR2 FQNEAQ (reference sequence).

V and J are TRBV10-2 and TRBJ2-7, with 7 positions matching TRBD1. This CDR3 has 12 residues. J lost 11 bases, V lost 0 bases, and 4 bases had no gene match. The germline CDR1 and CDR2 sequences are WSHSY and SAAADI. The CDR3 DNA reads as TGCGCCAGCAGTGAGTCTAACAGGGGAGAGTACTTC. This sequence encodes CASSESNRGEYF.

Details on this clonotype: This sequence may be a read error, since a much larger clone differs from it by one base. The chain couples TRBV20-1 to TRBJ2-7; D is uncertain. CDR1 is DFQATT and CDR2 is SNEGSKA in the germline V gene (reference sequence). The ends were cut back, 3 bases at V and 5 bases at J, with 11 bases in the middle. The CDR3 has 12 amino acids. The CDR3 here is CSARAALHEQYF. CDR3 DNA: TGCAGTGCTAGGGCCGCTCTCCACGAGCAGTACTTC.

V usage is TRBV29-1 and J usage is TRBJ2-1; 10 positions match TRBD2. Germline loops: CDR1 SQVTM, CDR2 ANQGSEA. The J segment lost 15 bases and the V segment lost 3 bases, leaving 8 bases of the junction unmatched. The CDR3 runs 12 residues. The chain's CDR3 is CSVEPTSGAGFF. The CDR3 coding sequence is TGCAGCGTTGAGCCTACTAGCGGGGCCGGGTTCTTC.

The genes are TRBV20-1 and TRBJ1-2; 11 bases map to TRBD1. Germline CDR1 and CDR2: DFQATT and SNEGSKA (reference sequence). CDR3 size: 14 residues. The V gene end was trimmed by 0 bases and the J gene end by 6 bases; junction bases not matched to a gene: 3. The CDR3 bases are TGCAGTGCTAGAGATGGACAGGGGGCACATGGCTACACCTTC. Translation gives CSARDGQGAHGYTF.